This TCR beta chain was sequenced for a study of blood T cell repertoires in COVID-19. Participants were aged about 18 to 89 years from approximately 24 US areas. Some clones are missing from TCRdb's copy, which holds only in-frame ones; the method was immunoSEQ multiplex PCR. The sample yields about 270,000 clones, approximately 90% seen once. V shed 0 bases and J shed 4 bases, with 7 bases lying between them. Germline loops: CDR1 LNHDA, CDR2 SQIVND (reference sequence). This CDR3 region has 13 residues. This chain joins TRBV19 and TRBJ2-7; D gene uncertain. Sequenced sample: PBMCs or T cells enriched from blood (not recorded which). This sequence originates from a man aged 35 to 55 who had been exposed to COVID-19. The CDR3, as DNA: TGTGCCAGTAGTATAGATAGCCGATACGAGCAGTACTTC. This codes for CASSIDSRYEQYF. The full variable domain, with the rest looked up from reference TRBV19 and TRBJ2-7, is DGGITQSPKYLFRKEGQNVTLSCEQNLNHDAMYWYRQDPGQGLRLIYYSQIVNDFQKGDIAEGYSVSREKKESFPLTVTSAQKNPTAFYLCASSIDSRYEQYFGPGTRLTVT.